This T cell receptor (beta chain) comes out of a study of PD-1 blockade in mismatch repair-deficient tumors. Study in general: All were previously treated, progressing patients with around 12 mismatch repair-deficient cancer types. Whole-study results and caveats: Tumor-resident clones, often absent from pretreatment blood, expanded after pembrolizumab and then contracted.

Sequenced by immunoSEQ multiplex PCR; TCRdb stores in-frame clones only, minus some. This sample has some 50,000 clones, with 77% found just once. Mismatch repair deficiency was confirmed in all patients, by PCR or immunohistochemistry. Three pembrolizumab responders had their TCRs sequenced. Concerning this clone itself: Its antigen remains unidentified.

The V and J ends lost 4 bases and 2 bases, in that order; junction bases with no gene match: 12. Germline CDR1 reads LNHDA; CDR2 reads SQIVND (reference sequence). The CDR3 consists of 18 residues. The receptor comes from an adult with mismatch repair-deficient cancer. Material: PBMCs, obtained before pembrolizumab treatment. The gene calls are TRBV19 and TRBJ2-3, with 10 bases lining up with TRBD2. The DNA of the CDR3 is TGTGCCAGTAGTAGTCAACTAGCGGGACCAAGAACCACAGATACGCAGTATTTT. Its translation: CASSSQLAGPRTTDTQYF.